The 20 T cell receptor beta chains below were found in one sample sequenced in a study of blood T cell repertoires in COVID-19 (dated by TCRdb to 2018 to 2021). Library preparation employed the immunoSEQ multiplex PCR assay. In its TCRdb copy, this immuneACCESS table keeps in-frame sequences only and misses some clones. Where compared with another copy, unresolved V genes explain less than half of these, and the others have no known cause. The sample table records around 130,000 clones; 82% of these occur just once. About 4% of the sample is taken by the ten largest. The material sequenced was peripheral blood. The receptors stem from an elderly woman with acute or convalescent COVID-19.

This sequence joins TRBV2 and TRBJ1-2; D is undetermined. Looked up from germline, CDR1 is SNHLY and CDR2 is FYNNEI. V was cut by 6 bases and J by 4 bases, with 9 bases left in between. This CDR3 is built from 12 residues. This CDR3 reads CASRSGSYGYTF. In DNA form, the CDR3 reads TGTGCCAGCAGATCGGGGTCCTATGGCTACACCTTC.

The rearrangement uses TRBV24-1 and TRBJ2-3, with 7 bases aligning to TRBD1. With V trimmed by 4 bases and J by 2 bases, 5 bases remained unmatched. This CDR3 is built from 15 residues. Germline V gene lookup returns CDR1 KGHDR and CDR2 SFDVKD. The CDR3 bases are TGTGCCACCAGTGACACAGGGGAACCCACAGATACGCAGTATTTT. This encodes CATSDTGEPTDTQYF.

This clone has a single count. The chain couples TRBV19 to TRBJ1-5; D uncertain. The CDR3 spans 20 residues. In germline, CDR1 is LNHDA, CDR2 SQIVND (reference sequence). V was trimmed by 6 bases and J by 3 bases, leaving 30 bases between them. CDR3 region: CASRSTEWWQVETINQPQHF. In DNA form, the CDR3 reads TGTGCCAGTAGAAGTACCGAGTGGTGGCAGGTTGAAACCATCAATCAGCCCCAGCATTTT.

This clone is a singleton in its sample. The rearrangement uses TRBV6-1 and TRBJ1-5; D is unresolved. The ends were cut back, 2 bases at V and 4 bases at J, with 15 bases in the middle. The CDR3 has 16 amino acids. CDR1 and CDR2 (germline): MNHNS, SASEGT. CDR3: CASSELGGEFNQPQHF. CDR3 DNA sequence: TGTGCCAGCAGTGAACTCGGTGGGGAGTTTAATCAGCCCCAGCATTTT.

The chain recombines TRBV23-1 with TRBJ2-1; 9 bases line up with TRBD1. TRBV23-1 is designated an ORF whose function remains uncertain. CDR3 length: 17 residues. The ends lost 4 bases at V and 2 bases at J; junction bases unmatched: 9. In DNA, the CDR3 is TGCGCCAGCAGTCCGCACCCCGGGACAGGGACCTACAATGAGCAGTTCTTC. Its protein is CASSPHPGTGTYNEQFF.

The chain employs TRBV6-5 and TRBJ1-5; tentative D call: TRBD1 (6 bases). The ends were cut back, 5 bases at V and 1 base at J, with 12 bases in the middle. The germline V gene encodes CDR1 MNHEY and CDR2 SVGAGI. The CDR3 covers 15 residues. CDR3 sequence reads: CASSSHTGSNQPQHF. The CDR3 DNA reads TGTGCCAGCAGTAGTCATACAGGGAGCAATCAGCCCCAGCATTTT.

The V and J genes are TRBV5-1 and TRBJ2-3; tentative D call: TRBD1 (6 bases). Trimming stripped 3 bases from V and 1 base from J, with 6 bases between. Germline CDR1 reads SGHRS; CDR2 reads YFSETQ. The CDR3 extends over 13 amino acids. The CDR3 spells CASSYRGTDTQYF. DNA for the CDR3: TGCGCCAGCAGCTACAGGGGCACAGATACGCAGTATTTT.

CDR3 coding DNA: TGTGCCAGCAGCTTTGACAGCTCTGGAAACACCATATATTTT. Translated: CASSFDSSGNTIYF. J is TRBJ1-3 and V is TRBV5-8; D perhaps matches TRBD1 (5 bases). From germline, CDR1 is SGHTS and CDR2 YDEGEE. The CDR3 is made up of 14 amino acids. V dropped 2 bases and J dropped 0 bases, with 6 bases sitting between them.

The chain joins TRBV4-1 to TRBJ1-2; no clear D gene. Germline CDR1 is MGHRA and CDR2 is YSYEKL. The CDR3 is made up of 14 amino acids. V shed 5 bases and J shed 0 bases, with 10 bases lying between them. This chain's CDR3 is CASSRESSNYGYTF. CDR3 in DNA: TGCGCCAGCAGCAGAGAGAGTTCTAACTATGGCTACACCTTC.

The chain joins TRBV7-3 to TRBJ1-1, with D perhaps matching TRBD1 (5 bases). This CDR3 is 14 amino acids long. From germline, CDR1 is SGHTA and CDR2 FQGTGA. Trimming took 2 bases from V and 2 from J, leaving 9 bases between them. The CDR3 reads CASSLGRVNTEAFF. The CDR3 nucleotides read TGTGCCAGCAGCTTAGGCAGGGTTAACACTGAAGCTTTCTTT. Looking up the rest from reference TRBV7-3 and TRBJ1-1 gives the full variable domain: GAGVSQTPSNKVTEKGKYVELRCDPISGHTALYWYRQSLGQGPEFLIYFQGTGAADDSGLPNDRFFAVRPEGSVSTLKIQRTERGDSAVYLCASSLGRVNTEAFFGQGTRLTVV.

V usage is TRBV5-1 and J usage is TRBJ2-1; TRBD1 matches at 8 bases. CDR3 length: 17 amino acids. After removal of 4 bases from V and 9 bases from J, the junction contained 18 bases not matched to a gene. Germline-derived CDR1 and CDR2 are SGHRS and YFSETQ. CDR3 in DNA: TGCGCCAGCAGCCGACCGGGAACAGGGGGTGTATCGGGTGAGCAGTTCTTC. This encodes CASSRPGTGGVSGEQFF.

The table lists this clone with a count of one. The rearrangement joins TRBV6-4 to TRBJ2-4; 13 bases match TRBD2. The CDR3 is made up of 16 amino acids. The germline V gene encodes CDR1 MRHNA and CDR2 SNTAGT. The V gene end was trimmed by 6 bases and the J gene end by 4 bases; junction bases not matched to a gene: 6. CDR3 DNA sequence: TGTGCCAGCAGGGAGGGACTAGCGGGGATAAAAAACATTCAGTACTTC. This sequence encodes CASREGLAGIKNIQYF.

V gene TRBV12-2 combines with J gene TRBJ1-5; the table's D call, TRBD1, has no DNA check behind it. TRBV12-2 is flagged as a pseudogene. The CDR3 spans 22 residues. The CDR3 loop is CASRLPRKTTVEEGDSNQPQHF. The DNA for the CDR3 is TGTGCAAGTCGCTTACCCAGAAAAACGACAGTCGAAGAAGGGGATAGCAATCAGCCCCAGCATTTT.

V usage is TRBV10-3 and J usage is TRBJ1-2, with 7 bases fitting TRBD1. In germline, CDR1 is ENHRY, CDR2 SYGVKD. The CDR3 is 16 residues long. V lost 0 bases to trimming and J lost 4 bases; unmatched junction nucleotides: 8. As DNA, the CDR3 is TGTGCCATCAGTGAGTCGATCGGGACAGTCGGCTATGGCTACACCTTC. As protein: CAISESIGTVGYGYTF.

V gene TRBV4-2 combines with J gene TRBJ2-5; 13 bases are shared with TRBD2. Germline lookup yields CDR1 LGHNA and CDR2 YNFKEQ. V was clipped by 2 bases and J by 1 base; unmatched bases: 4. This CDR3 has 17 residues. The CDR3 is CASSQLGTSGAQETQYF. CDR3 in DNA: TGTGCCAGCAGCCAACTAGGGACTAGCGGGGCCCAAGAGACCCAGTACTTC.

This clone was detected only a few times. This chain links TRBV10-2 with TRBJ2-1, with a possible D match to TRBD2 (5 bases). This CDR3 spans 16 amino acids. V lost 2 bases, J lost 8 bases, and 19 bases lay in between. Germline loops: CDR1 WSHSY, CDR2 SAAADI. The DNA for the CDR3 is TGCGCCAGCAGTGAGCGGGGTAGTAGACGTATGCATGAGCAGTTCTTC. Translation gives CASSERGSRRMHEQFF.

This chain uses TRBV4-1 with TRBJ2-1; tentative D call: TRBD1 (6 bases). This CDR3 is built from 14 residues. Germline assignment: CDR1 MGHRA and CDR2 YSYEKL. Between the trimmed V and J ends, which lost 1 base and 7 bases, there was a span of 11 bases. The CDR3 nucleotides read TGCGCCAGCAGCCAAGTCCCAGGGGTGAATGAGCAGTTCTTC. Its translation: CASSQVPGVNEQFF.

The CDR3 spells CASSHSPNYGYTF. CDR3 DNA sequence: TGCGCCAGCAGCCACTCCCCTAACTATGGCTACACCTTC. V and J are TRBV4-1 and TRBJ1-2; D remains ambiguous. This CDR3 contains 13 residues. Trimming cost V 3 bases and J 0 bases, with 5 bases left between them. The germline V gene encodes CDR1 MGHRA and CDR2 YSYEKL.

This clone was observed a handful of times. The gene calls are TRBV7-8 and TRBJ1-1; 11 bases match TRBD1. The CDR3 totals 17 residues. Losses at the gene ends were 5 bases for V and 5 bases for J; bases not matched to a gene: 13. Germline V gene data show CDR1 as SGHVS and CDR2 as FQNEAQ. As DNA, the CDR3 is TGTGCCAGCAGCACTGGACAGGGGGCCGACCTGGGGACTGAAGCTTTCTTT. Protein product: CASSTGQGADLGTEAFF.

The chain employs TRBV4-1 and TRBJ1-3, with 11 bases that match TRBD1. J was trimmed by 2 bases and V by 4 bases; bases with no gene match: 4. The CDR3 has 16 residues. The germline V gene encodes CDR1 MGHRA and CDR2 YSYEKL. The CDR3 coding sequence is TGCGCCAGCAGCCGGGGACAGGGGGGGACTGGAAACACCATATATTTT. Protein: CASSRGQGGTGNTIYF.